This T cell receptor beta chain was sequenced during a study of shared clonotypes between healthy human individuals. Study outcomes and limitations: What rarefaction showed was incomplete sorted-subset sequencing despite large depth.

Subsets obtained from CD4+ cells comprised CD45RA+ naive and CD45RA-negative memory cells. The sample holds one count of this clone. What it binds is not known. Sequencing was at deep level. The table came from immunoSEQ multiplex PCR; TCRdb's copy has only in-frame clones and leaves some out. The sample holds under 600,000 clones, 97% seen once. The TCR sequence derives from a woman in her 30s in good health. The sample comprised naive CD4+ T cells sorted from blood. Specified subset: CD45RA+ positively selected.

This chain's CDR3 is CASGQGLTEAFF. For the CDR3, the DNA is TGTGCCAGCGGACAGGGGCTCACTGAAGCTTTCTTT. The rearrangement links TRBV11-1 to TRBJ1-1; TRBD1 agrees at 9 bases. Germline values: CDR1 SGHAT, CDR2 FQDESV (reference sequence). Trimming took 8 bases from V and 4 from J; bases not matched to a gene: 2. CDR3 length equals 12 residues.